Below, 22 T cell receptor beta chains from the same sample are listed, as sequenced in a study of blood T cell repertoires in COVID-19. Only in-frame clones appear in the TCRdb table, and some are missing; sequencing was by immunoSEQ multiplex PCR. The sample consists of about 300,000 clones, 85% to 90% of them appearing once. The sequenced sample consisted of peripheral blood. These TCRs come from a woman between 35 and 50 years old who had recovered from COVID-19.

This clone was observed a handful of times. This rearrangement joins TRBV19 to TRBJ2-5; TRBD2 aligns across 7 bases. Germline-derived CDR1 and CDR2 are LNHDA and SQIVND (reference sequence). This CDR3 has 15 residues. After removal of 5 bases from V and 2 bases from J, the junction contained 8 bases not matched to a gene. The CDR3 coding sequence is TGTGCCAGTAGTCCGAGGACTAGGTGGCAAGAGACCCAGTACTTC. As protein: CASSPRTRWQETQYF.

V is TRBV9 and J is TRBJ1-4; D is perhaps TRBD1 (5 bases). V was trimmed by 3 bases and J by 2 bases, leaving 11 bases between them. CDR1 SGDLS and CDR2 YYNGEE come from the germline V gene. CDR3 length: 15 amino acids. CDR3 in DNA: TGTGCCAGCAGCGGACGGGGGACGACTAATGAAAAACTGTTTTTT. This translates into CASSGRGTTNEKLFF.

This clone was counted only a few times. The chain joins TRBV7-4 to TRBJ2-3, with D unclear. CDR3 size: 14 residues. V shed 2 bases and J shed 5 bases, with 11 bases lying between them. The germline V gene encodes CDR1 SGHVT and CDR2 SQSDAQ. DNA for the CDR3: TGTGCCAGCAGCTTATCGCAGGTTTTAGATACGCAGTATTTT. Translated, it gives CASSLSQVLDTQYF.

This clone was counted a single time. The chain uses TRBV27 and TRBJ2-7, with 8 positions matching TRBD2. The CDR3 length is 11 residues. Losses at the gene ends were 10 bases for V and 6 bases for J; bases not matched to a gene: 5. CDR1 and CDR2 (germline): MNHEY, SMNVEV (reference sequence). The chain's CDR3 is CATPLAGEQYF. As DNA, the CDR3 is TGTGCCACCCCTCTAGCGGGCGAGCAGTACTTC.

This clone has a handful of counts. The chain combines TRBV5-1 with TRBJ1-6; TRBD1 aligns across 10 bases. Trimming cost V 3 bases and J 4 bases; bases outside gene matches: 4. The CDR3 loop spans 16 amino acids. Germline V CDR1 and CDR2: SGHRS, YFSETQ. Written as DNA, the CDR3 is TGCGCCAGCAGCTCGGGACAGGGGAGTTATAATTCACCCCTCCACTTT. It codes for CASSSGQGSYNSPLHF.

V gene TRBV2 combines with J gene TRBJ2-3, with 9 bases that match TRBD2. The trim removed 3 bases at V and 6 bases at J, leaving 16 bases unmatched. CDR3 length: 18 residues. CDR1 is SNHLY and CDR2 is FYNNEI in the germline V gene. The DNA of the CDR3 is TGTGCCAGCAGTGATTGGGGCGCGGGGGGGCTAGGTAGGGATACGCAGTATTTT. Amino acid sequence: CASSDWGAGGLGRDTQYF.

This chain joins TRBV10-2 and TRBJ1-5; D is undetermined. Trimming left V 2 bases short and J 0 bases short, with 8 bases between. The CDR3 contains 15 residues. Germline loops: CDR1 WSHSY, CDR2 SAAADI. CDR3 nucleotide sequence: TGCGCCAGCAGTGAGAACAGTTATAGCAATCAGCCCCAGCATTTT. It yields the protein CASSENSYSNQPQHF.

V and J are TRBV7-2 and TRBJ2-6; 8 nucleotides match TRBD1. CDR1 and CDR2 (germline): SGHTA, FQGNSA. After removal of 1 base from V and 0 bases from J, the junction contained 8 bases not matched to a gene. The CDR3 loop spans 19 amino acids. The CDR3 spells CASSLVPGGGHSGANVLTF. Written as DNA, the CDR3 is TGTGCCAGCAGCTTAGTTCCAGGGGGCGGGCACTCTGGGGCCAACGTCCTGACTTTC.

This sequence joins TRBV5-6 and TRBJ1-2; D may be TRBD1 (5 bases). V lost 2 bases and J 3 bases, leaving 8 bases between the germline ends. The CDR3 runs to 13 residues. The V gene's germline CDR1 is SGHDT and CDR2 YYEEEE. In DNA, the CDR3 is TGTGCCAGCAGCTTCTGGGGGGACTATGGCTACACCTTC. Protein: CASSFWGDYGYTF.

In its sample, this clone was seen once. This chain uses TRBV4-1 with TRBJ2-5, with TRBD2 identical over 8 bases. The V gene's germline CDR1 is MGHRA and CDR2 YSYEKL. With 3 bases clipped from V and 4 bases from J, the junction kept 10 bases outside the gene matches. This CDR3 has 16 amino acids. For the CDR3, the DNA is TGCGCCAGCAGCCAGACGCGGGGGGCGAGTAGAGAGACCCAGTACTTC. Encoded protein: CASSQTRGASRETQYF.

The gene calls are TRBV5-1 and TRBJ1-6, with 9 bases that match TRBD1. CDR1 SGHRS and CDR2 YFSETQ come from the germline V gene. The CDR3 extends over 14 amino acids. The ends lost 4 bases at V and 10 bases at J; junction bases unmatched: 6. CDR3 loop: CASSHGQGPSPLHF. In DNA, the CDR3 is TGCGCCAGCAGCCACGGACAGGGGCCGTCACCCCTCCACTTT. Supplemented by reference TRBV5-1 and TRBJ1-6, the full variable domain reads KAGVTQTPRYLIKTRGQQVTLSCSPISGHRSVSWYQQTPGQGLQFLFEYFSETQRNKGNFPGRFSGRQFSNSRSEMNVSTLELGDSALYLCASSHGQGPSPLHFGNGTRLTVT.

The V call is TRBV11-2, the J call TRBJ1-5; D not resolved. This CDR3 region has 17 residues. V was shortened by 1 base and J by 0 bases, with 13 bases between the two germline ends. CDR1 and CDR2 (germline): SGHAT, FQNNGV. CDR3 region: CASSLGCRLYSNQPQHF. The CDR3 DNA follows: TGTGCCAGCAGCTTAGGGTGCAGACTATATAGCAATCAGCCCCAGCATTTT.

CDR3 bases: TGCGCCAGCAGCTCACTAGCGGGGCTGGAGGATACGCAGTATTTT. Encoded protein: CASSSLAGLEDTQYF. The V and J genes are TRBV5-1 and TRBJ2-3, with 10 bases fitting TRBD2. There are 15 residues in the CDR3. The V segment lost 3 bases and the J segment 6 bases; nucleotides outside the gene matches: 7. The V gene's germline CDR1 is SGHRS and CDR2 YFSETQ.

The chain links TRBV7-9 to TRBJ1-1; D unresolved. The V end was cut by 2 bases, the J end by 11 bases, with 12 bases between. The CDR3 runs 12 residues. The germline CDR1 and CDR2 sequences are SEHNR and FQNEAQ (reference sequence). The CDR3 region has the DNA TGTGCCAGCAGCTTAACGACAAGGGAGGCTTTCTTT. Protein sequence: CASSLTTREAFF.

V and J are TRBV10-3 and TRBJ2-2; 8 bases are shared with TRBD1. The CDR3 is 17 residues long. The trim removed 3 bases at V and 1 base at J, leaving 7 bases unmatched. Germline CDR1 ENHRY, CDR2 SYGVKD. The CDR3 nucleotides are TGTGCCATCAGTGAATGGACAGGGTCAATGAACACCGGGGAGCTGTTTTTT. It translates to CAISEWTGSMNTGELFF.

The V gene is TRBV10-1, the J gene TRBJ2-3, with D perhaps matching TRBD1 (7 bases). Trimming stripped 2 bases from V and 0 bases from J, with 15 bases between. Germline loops: CDR1 WNHNN, CDR2 SYGVQD (reference sequence). The CDR3 consists of 17 residues. The CDR3 protein is CASSERVRGDSTDTQYF. CDR3 coding DNA: TGCGCCAGCAGTGAGAGAGTCAGGGGGGATAGCACAGATACGCAGTATTTT.

V and J are TRBV19 and TRBJ1-2; TRBD1 aligns across 10 bases. Trimming at V came to 5 bases and at J to 0 bases, leaving 9 bases not matched to a gene. Per the germline V gene, CDR1 is LNHDA and CDR2 is SQIVND (reference sequence). The CDR3 is 17 amino acids. This chain's CDR3 is CASSPRTGGSTNYGYTF. CDR3 DNA sequence: TGTGCCAGTAGTCCGAGGACAGGGGGTTCAACTAACTATGGCTACACCTTC.

The chain is built from TRBV29-1 and TRBJ2-3, with 9 bases identical to TRBD2. CDR3 length: 11 amino acids. Trimming cost V 6 bases and J 5 bases; bases outside gene matches: 0. CDR1 and CDR2 (germline): SQVTM, ANQGSEA. CDR3 sequence (DNA): TGCAGCGTGACTAGCGGAGATACGCAGTATTTT. It yields the protein CSVTSGDTQYF.

The CDR3 reads CASSLAGTPRSYNEQFF. The CDR3 DNA sequence: TGCGCCAGCAGCTTGGCTGGGACACCCCGCTCCTACAATGAGCAGTTCTTC. V and J are TRBV5-1 and TRBJ2-1; D might be TRBD1 (6 bases). Trimming removed 0 bases at V and 0 bases at J, with 13 bases between. The CDR3 sequence is 17 residues long. Germline CDR1 is SGHRS and CDR2 is YFSETQ.

The chain employs TRBV3-1 (or the pseudogene TRBV3-2) and TRBJ2-7; D is possibly TRBD1 (5 bases). This CDR3 comprises 14 residues. Germline-derived CDR1 and CDR2 are LGHDT and YNNKEL (reference sequence). V was shortened by 4 bases and J by 3 bases, with 13 bases between the two germline ends. DNA for the CDR3: TGTGCCAGCAGCCCGCGCAGGGCTAACTACGAGCAGTACTTC. The encoded protein is CASSPRRANYEQYF.

The chain combines TRBV5-1 with TRBJ1-3; no firm D call. Per germline, CDR1 SGHRS and CDR2 YFSETQ. V lost 0 bases, J lost 0 bases, and 7 bases lay in between. The CDR3 totals 15 residues. The CDR3 region is CASSLDGFSGNTIYF. In nucleotides, the CDR3 is TGCGCCAGCAGCTTGGACGGTTTCTCTGGAAACACCATATATTTT. Drawing the rest from reference TRBV5-1 and TRBJ1-3, the complete variable domain is KAGVTQTPRYLIKTRGQQVTLSCSPISGHRSVSWYQQTPGQGLQFLFEYFSETQRNKGNFPGRFSGRQFSNSRSEMNVSTLELGDSALYLCASSLDGFSGNTIYFGEGSWLTVV.

On this clone: Other DNA sequences of this sample code for an identical CDR3. The chain recombines TRBV11-2 with TRBJ1-5, with D possibly matching TRBD1 (5 bases). Germline lookup yields CDR1 SGHAT and CDR2 FQNNGV. This CDR3 region has 13 residues. Trimming took 2 bases from V and 6 from J, leaving 8 bases between them. The CDR3 is CASSLRGSQPQHF. In DNA, the CDR3 is TGTGCCAGCAGCTTACGGGGGAGTCAGCCCCAGCATTTT.